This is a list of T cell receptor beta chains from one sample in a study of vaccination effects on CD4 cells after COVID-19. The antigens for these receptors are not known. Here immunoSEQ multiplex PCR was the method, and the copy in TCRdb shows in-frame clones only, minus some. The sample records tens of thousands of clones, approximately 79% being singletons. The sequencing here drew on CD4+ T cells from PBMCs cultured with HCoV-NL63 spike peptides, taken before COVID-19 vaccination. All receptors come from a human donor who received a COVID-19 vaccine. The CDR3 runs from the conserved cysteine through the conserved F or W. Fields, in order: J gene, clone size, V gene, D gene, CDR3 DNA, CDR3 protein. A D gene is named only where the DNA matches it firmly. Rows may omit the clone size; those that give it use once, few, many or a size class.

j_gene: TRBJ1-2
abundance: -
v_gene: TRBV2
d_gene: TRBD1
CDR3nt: TGTGCCAGCAACCTACAGGGGGTACTGGGCTACACCTTC
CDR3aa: CASNLQGVLGYTF

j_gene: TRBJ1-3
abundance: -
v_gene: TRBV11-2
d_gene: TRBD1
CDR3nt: TGTGCCAGCAAATGGGACAGGGGAGACTTATCGGGAAACACCATATATTTT
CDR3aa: CASKWDRGDLSGNTIYF

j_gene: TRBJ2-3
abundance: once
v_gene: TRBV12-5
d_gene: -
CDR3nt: TGTGCTAGTGGTTTGGTAAATGATGGGCAGGCCTACCCCACAGATACGCAGTATTTT
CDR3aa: CASGLVNDGQAYPTDTQYF

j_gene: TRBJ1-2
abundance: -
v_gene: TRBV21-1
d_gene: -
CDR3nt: TGTGCCAGCAGCCCCTACGGGGGACAGGGGGGTAACTATGGCTACACCTTC
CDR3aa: CASSPYGGQGGNYGYTF

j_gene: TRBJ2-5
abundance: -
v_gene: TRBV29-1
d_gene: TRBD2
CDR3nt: TGCAGCGTTGTCTCGGGGGGGAAAGAGACCCAGTACTTC
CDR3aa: CSVVSGGKETQYF

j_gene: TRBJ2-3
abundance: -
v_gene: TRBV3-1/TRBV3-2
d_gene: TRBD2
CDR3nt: TGTGCCAGCACCACAAGCGGGGGGACCCTTCCAACAGATACGCAGTATTTT
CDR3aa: CASTTSGGTLPTDTQYF

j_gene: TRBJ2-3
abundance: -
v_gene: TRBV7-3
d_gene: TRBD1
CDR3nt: TGTGCCAGCAGCTCTGCAGGGGGTGAGGGCACAGATACGCAGTATTTT
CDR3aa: CASSSAGGEGTDTQYF

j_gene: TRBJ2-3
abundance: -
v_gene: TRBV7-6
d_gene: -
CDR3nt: TGTGCCAGCAGCTTATATGGTACGGGAGATACGCAGTATTTT
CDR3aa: CASSLYGTGDTQYF

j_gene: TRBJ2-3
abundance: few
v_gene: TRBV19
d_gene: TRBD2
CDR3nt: TGTGCCAGTAGTAGCGGGGGGGCCCACGATACGCAGTATTTT
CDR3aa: CASSSGGAHDTQYF

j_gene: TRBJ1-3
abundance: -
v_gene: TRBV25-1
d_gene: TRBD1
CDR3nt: TGTGCCAGCAGTTTTACAGGGGGCTCTGGAAACACCATATATTTT
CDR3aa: CASSFTGGSGNTIYF

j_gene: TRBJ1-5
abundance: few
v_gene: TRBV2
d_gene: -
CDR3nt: TGTGCCAGCAGGCGGGACACCACTAGCAATCAGCCCCAGCATTTT
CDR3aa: CASRRDTTSNQPQHF

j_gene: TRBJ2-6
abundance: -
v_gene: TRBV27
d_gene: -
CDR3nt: TGTGCCAGCAGTTTAGGTGACTCTGGGGCCAACGTCCTGACTTTC
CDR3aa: CASSLGDSGANVLTF

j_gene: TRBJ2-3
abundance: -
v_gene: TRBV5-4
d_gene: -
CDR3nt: TGTGCCAGCAGCTTGGGTGGATTTAGCACAGATACGCAGTATTTT
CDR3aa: CASSLGGFSTDTQYF

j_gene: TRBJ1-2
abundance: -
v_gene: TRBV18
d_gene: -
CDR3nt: TGTGCCAGCTCACCATCCGGGATAGAGACCCTCTATGGCTACACCTTC
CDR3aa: CASSPSGIETLYGYTF

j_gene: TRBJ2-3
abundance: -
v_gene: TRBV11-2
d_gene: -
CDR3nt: TGTGCCAGCAGCTTAGTCCAGTTCTCAGATACGCAGTATTTT
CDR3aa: CASSLVQFSDTQYF

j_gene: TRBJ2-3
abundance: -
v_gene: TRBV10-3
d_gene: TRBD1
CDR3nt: TGTGCCATCAGTGAGAGGGGGCTAGATACGCAGTATTTT
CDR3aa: CAISERGLDTQYF

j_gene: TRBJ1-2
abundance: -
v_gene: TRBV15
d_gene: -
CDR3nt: TGTGCCACCAGCAGAGTAAAGGGGCGGAACTATGGCTACACCTTC
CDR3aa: CATSRVKGRNYGYTF

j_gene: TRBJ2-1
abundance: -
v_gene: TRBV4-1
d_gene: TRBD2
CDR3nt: TGCGCCAGCAGCCGACTCCCACTAGCGGGGGGAAATGAGCAGTTCTTC
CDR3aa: CASSRLPLAGGNEQFF

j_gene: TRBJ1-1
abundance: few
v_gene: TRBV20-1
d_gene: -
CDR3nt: TGCAGTGCTAGCCCACAGGGAACAGCTTTCTTT
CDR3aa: CSASPQGTAFF

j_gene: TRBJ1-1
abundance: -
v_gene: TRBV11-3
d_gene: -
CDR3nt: TGTGCCAGCAGCGCTGGGGCGAACACTGAAGCTTTCTTT
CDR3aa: CASSAGANTEAFF

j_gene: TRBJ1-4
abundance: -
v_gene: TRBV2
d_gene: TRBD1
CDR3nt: TGTGCCAGCACGTGGGGGACAGTTAATGAAAAACTGTTTTTT
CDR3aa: CASTWGTVNEKLFF

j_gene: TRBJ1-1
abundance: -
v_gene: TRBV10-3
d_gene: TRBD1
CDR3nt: TGTGCCATCAGTGTCTCCGCGACAGGGGACACTGAAGCTTTCTTT
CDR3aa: CAISVSATGDTEAFF

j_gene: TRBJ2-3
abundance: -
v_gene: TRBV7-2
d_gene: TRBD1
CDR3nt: TGTGCCAGCAGCTCGCCGGGACAGAAGACTACGCAGTATTTT
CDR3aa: CASSSPGQKTTQYF

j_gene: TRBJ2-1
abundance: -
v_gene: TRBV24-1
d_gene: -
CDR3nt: TGTGCCACCAGTGAGACGGATAAATACAATGAGCAGTTCTTC
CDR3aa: CATSETDKYNEQFF

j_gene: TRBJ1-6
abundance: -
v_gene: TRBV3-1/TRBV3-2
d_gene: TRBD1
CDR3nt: TGTGCCAGCAGCTTTACCGGGACAGTCCCTTCACCCCTCCACTTT
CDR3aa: CASSFTGTVPSPLHF

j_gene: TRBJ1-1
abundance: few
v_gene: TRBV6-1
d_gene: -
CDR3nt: TGTGCCAGCAGTGACCCCCGGGGGGTCAACACTGAAGCTTTCTTT
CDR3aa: CASSDPRGVNTEAFF

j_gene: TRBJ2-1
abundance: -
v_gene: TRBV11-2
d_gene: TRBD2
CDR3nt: TGTGCCAGCCGCCCCGCTAGCGGGGGGGCCTATGAGCAGTTCTTC
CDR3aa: CASRPASGGAYEQFF